Listed below are T cell receptor beta chains from one sample, sequenced in a study of blood T cell repertoires in COVID-19. Assay: immunoSEQ multiplex PCR; the TCRdb copy retains only in-frame clones and omits some. The table shows 150,000 to 200,000 clones, with roughly 90% occurring only once. The sample was PBMCs or T cells enriched from blood (not recorded which). The receptors were sampled from a woman aged 45-60 years who had recovered from COVID-19. Each CDR3 is given with its conserved first and last residue. D genes are given only for firm matches. Rows may omit the clone size; those that give it use once, few, many or a size class.

v_call: TRBV4-2; j_call: TRBJ2-3; d_call: TRBD1; clone_size: -; cdr3_aa: CASSQERGLITDTQYF; cdr3_nt: TGTGCCAGCAGCCAAGAAAGGGGGCTAATTACAGATACGCAGTATTTT
v_call: TRBV4-2; j_call: TRBJ1-5; d_call: TRBD1; clone_size: -; cdr3_aa: CASSQDHIPGQGKYSNQPQHF; cdr3_nt: TGTGCCAGCAGCCAAGACCATATACCGGGACAGGGGAAGTATAGCAATCAGCCCCAGCATTTT
v_call: TRBV7-8; j_call: TRBJ2-5; d_call: TRBD2; clone_size: -; cdr3_aa: CASTPSGGYQETQYF; cdr3_nt: TGTGCCAGCACACCTAGCGGGGGGTACCAAGAGACCCAGTACTTC
v_call: TRBV7-2; j_call: TRBJ1-6; d_call: -; clone_size: -; cdr3_aa: CASSQQGSRSPLHF; cdr3_nt: TGTGCCAGCAGCCAACAGGGTTCACGTTCACCCCTCCACTTT
v_call: TRBV6-5; j_call: TRBJ1-1; d_call: TRBD1; clone_size: -; cdr3_aa: CASSYPDRDKAFF; cdr3_nt: TGTGCCAGCAGTTACCCTGACAGGGATAAAGCTTTCTTT
v_call: TRBV2; j_call: TRBJ1-1; d_call: TRBD1; clone_size: -; cdr3_aa: CASTPGTDPFF; cdr3_nt: TGTGCCAGCACCCCCGGGACAGATCCTTTCTTT
v_call: TRBV6-5; j_call: TRBJ1-5; d_call: -; clone_size: -; cdr3_aa: CASSYSAQGQPQHF; cdr3_nt: TGTGCCAGCAGTTACTCCGCCCAGGGTCAGCCCCAGCATTTT
v_call: TRBV18; j_call: TRBJ1-3; d_call: -; clone_size: few; cdr3_aa: CASSPYTRQVEDSGNTIYF; cdr3_nt: TGTGCCAGCTCACCGTATACTCGACAGGTCGAGGACTCTGGAAACACCATATATTTT
v_call: TRBV12-3/TRBV12-4; j_call: TRBJ1-2; d_call: TRBD1; clone_size: once; cdr3_aa: CASSITGVYGYTF; cdr3_nt: TGTGCCAGCAGCATCACAGGGGTTTATGGCTACACCTTC
v_call: TRBV7-8; j_call: TRBJ2-1; d_call: -; clone_size: once; cdr3_aa: CASSWEVVGQNLNEQFF; cdr3_nt: TGTGCCAGCAGCTGGGAAGTAGTGGGACAAAACTTAAATGAGCAGTTCTTC
v_call: TRBV4-2; j_call: TRBJ2-3; d_call: TRBD2; clone_size: -; cdr3_aa: CASSRPTRGLAGGPTLDTQYF; cdr3_nt: TGTGCCAGCAGCCGTCCTACCCGGGGACTAGCGGGGGGGCCAACGTTAGATACGCAGTATTTT
v_call: TRBV7-8; j_call: TRBJ2-2; d_call: TRBD1; clone_size: -; cdr3_aa: CASSLRDRGTGELFF; cdr3_nt: TGTGCCAGCAGCTTGCGAGACAGGGGGACCGGGGAGCTGTTTTTT
v_call: TRBV19; j_call: TRBJ2-3; d_call: -; clone_size: -; cdr3_aa: CASSIGTGLSTDTQYF; cdr3_nt: TGTGCCAGTAGTATAGGTACAGGGCTTAGCACAGATACGCAGTATTTT
v_call: TRBV11-3; j_call: TRBJ2-5; d_call: TRBD1; clone_size: -; cdr3_aa: CASSKTGLGTGSRKGAAQYF; cdr3_nt: TGTGCCAGCAGCAAAACGGGGCTCGGGACAGGGTCCCGGAAAGGAGCGGCCCAGTACTTC
v_call: TRBV18; j_call: TRBJ2-1; d_call: -; clone_size: -; cdr3_aa: CASSTLGGEQFF; cdr3_nt: TGTGCCAGCTCAACCTTAGGGGGTGAGCAGTTCTTC
v_call: TRBV19; j_call: TRBJ1-1; d_call: -; clone_size: once; cdr3_aa: CASKTATEAFF; cdr3_nt: TGTGCCAGTAAGACAGCGACTGAAGCTTTCTTT
v_call: TRBV20-1; j_call: TRBJ1-6; d_call: -; clone_size: -; cdr3_aa: CSASSGRDNSPLHF; cdr3_nt: TGCAGTGCTAGTTCCGGGCGGGATAATTCACCCCTCCACTTT
v_call: TRBV5-8; j_call: TRBJ2-3; d_call: TRBD2; clone_size: -; cdr3_aa: CASSFPLGGYTDTQYF; cdr3_nt: TGTGCCAGCAGCTTCCCTCTGGGGGGGTACACAGATACGCAGTATTTT
v_call: TRBV28; j_call: TRBJ1-2; d_call: TRBD1; clone_size: once; cdr3_aa: CASSLSATGGLYYGYTF; cdr3_nt: TGTGCCAGCAGTTTATCGGCGACAGGGGGCCTTTACTATGGCTACACCTTC
v_call: TRBV7-2; j_call: TRBJ2-3; d_call: -; clone_size: -; cdr3_aa: CASSPTGSSTDTQYF; cdr3_nt: TGTGCCAGCAGCCCGACAGGCTCCAGCACAGATACGCAGTATTTT
v_call: TRBV6-5; j_call: TRBJ2-2; d_call: -; clone_size: -; cdr3_aa: CASSRGTGELFF; cdr3_nt: TGTGCCAGCAGTAGGGGCACCGGGGAGCTGTTTTTT
v_call: TRBV6-5; j_call: TRBJ2-7; d_call: -; clone_size: -; cdr3_aa: CASKPSAGRAYEQYF; cdr3_nt: TGTGCCAGCAAACCCTCCGCGGGGCGAGCCTACGAGCAGTACTTC
v_call: TRBV19; j_call: TRBJ2-5; d_call: -; clone_size: -; cdr3_aa: CASSTVGTRVAQYF; cdr3_nt: TGTGCCAGTAGTACGGTCGGGACAAGGGTGGCCCAGTACTTC
v_call: TRBV7-6; j_call: TRBJ2-7; d_call: -; clone_size: few; cdr3_aa: CASSAGTPPYEQYF; cdr3_nt: TGTGCCAGCAGCGCCGGGACACCCCCCTACGAGCAGTACTTC
v_call: TRBV7-2; j_call: TRBJ1-2; d_call: TRBD1; clone_size: -; cdr3_aa: CASSPSRDRGNWDGYTF; cdr3_nt: TGTGCCAGCAGCCCAAGCCGAGACAGGGGAAATTGGGATGGCTACACCTTC
v_call: TRBV4-2; j_call: TRBJ2-7; d_call: TRBD1; clone_size: -; cdr3_aa: CASSRTRTGLQEQYF; cdr3_nt: TGTGCCAGCAGCCGAACGAGGACAGGGTTACAGGAGCAGTACTTC
v_call: TRBV2; j_call: TRBJ1-2; d_call: TRBD1; clone_size: -; cdr3_aa: CASSAVGQGQHGYTF; cdr3_nt: TGTGCCAGCAGTGCCGTTGGACAGGGACAACATGGCTACACCTTC
v_call: TRBV12-3/TRBV12-4; j_call: TRBJ1-5; d_call: -; clone_size: few; cdr3_aa: CASSLAQPQHF; cdr3_nt: TGTGCCAGCAGTTTGGCTCAGCCCCAGCATTTT
v_call: TRBV6-5; j_call: TRBJ1-4; d_call: -; clone_size: -; cdr3_aa: CASSYDRINEKLFF; cdr3_nt: TGTGCCAGCAGTTACGACAGGATCAATGAAAAACTGTTTTTT
v_call: TRBV6-5; j_call: TRBJ2-7; d_call: -; clone_size: once; cdr3_aa: CASSSDTPVYEQYF; cdr3_nt: TGTGCCAGCAGTTCAGACACGCCGGTCTACGAGCAGTACTTC
v_call: TRBV19; j_call: TRBJ2-7; d_call: -; clone_size: -; cdr3_aa: CASTPRSGAFYEQYF; cdr3_nt: TGTGCCAGTACCCCTAGGAGCGGAGCCTTTTACGAGCAGTACTTC
v_call: TRBV7-2; j_call: TRBJ1-1; d_call: -; clone_size: -; cdr3_aa: CASSPRVVNTEAFF; cdr3_nt: TGTGCCAGCAGCCCCCGGGTTGTGAACACTGAAGCTTTCTTT
v_call: TRBV6-5; j_call: TRBJ1-6; d_call: -; clone_size: few; cdr3_aa: CASSQDRPNNSPLHF; cdr3_nt: TGTGCCAGCAGTCAGGACAGACCTAATAATTCACCCCTCCACTTT
v_call: TRBV18; j_call: TRBJ2-7; d_call: TRBD1; clone_size: -; cdr3_aa: CASSKDRDEQYF; cdr3_nt: TGTGCCAGCTCAAAGGACAGGGACGAGCAGTACTTC
v_call: TRBV9; j_call: TRBJ1-4; d_call: -; clone_size: -; cdr3_aa: CASSVGATNNEKLFF; cdr3_nt: TGTGCCAGCAGCGTGGGGGCGACAAATAATGAAAAACTGTTTTTT
v_call: TRBV19; j_call: TRBJ2-1; d_call: -; clone_size: few; cdr3_aa: CASSIYAGQGNEQFF; cdr3_nt: TGTGCCAGTAGTATCTACGCAGGGCAGGGGAATGAGCAGTTCTTC
v_call: TRBV12-3/TRBV12-4; j_call: TRBJ2-7; d_call: -; clone_size: -; cdr3_aa: CASSLDGLHEQYF; cdr3_nt: TGTGCCAGCAGTTTGGATGGGCTCCACGAGCAGTACTTC
v_call: TRBV20-1; j_call: TRBJ1-2; d_call: -; clone_size: -; cdr3_aa: CSASSLQGYGYTF; cdr3_nt: TGCAGTGCTAGTAGTCTACAGGGCTATGGCTACACCTTC
v_call: TRBV18; j_call: TRBJ2-5; d_call: TRBD2; clone_size: -; cdr3_aa: CASSLAGARETQYF; cdr3_nt: TGTGCCAGCTCGCTAGCGGGGGCGCGGGAGACCCAGTACTTC
v_call: TRBV25-1; j_call: TRBJ2-3; d_call: -; clone_size: -; cdr3_aa: CASSDSGLDTQYF; cdr3_nt: TGTGCCAGCAGTGACTCCGGACTGGATACGCAGTATTTT
v_call: TRBV28; j_call: TRBJ2-1; d_call: TRBD1; clone_size: once; cdr3_aa: CASSPPGTGDNEQFF; cdr3_nt: TGTGCCAGCAGCCCCCCCGGGACAGGGGACAATGAGCAGTTCTTC
v_call: TRBV29-1; j_call: TRBJ2-7; d_call: -; clone_size: few; cdr3_aa: CSGSPGSGEQYF; cdr3_nt: TGCAGCGGGTCGCCGGGGTCTGGCGAGCAGTACTTC
v_call: TRBV7-2; j_call: TRBJ2-2; d_call: -; clone_size: -; cdr3_aa: CASSLSKNTGELFF; cdr3_nt: TGTGCCAGCAGCTTGTCTAAGAACACCGGGGAGCTGTTTTTT
v_call: TRBV9; j_call: TRBJ2-1; d_call: TRBD2; clone_size: -; cdr3_aa: CASSVASGLGIYNEQFF; cdr3_nt: TGTGCCAGCAGCGTAGCCTCGGGACTAGGGATATACAATGAGCAGTTCTTC
v_call: TRBV11-2; j_call: TRBJ2-3; d_call: -; clone_size: -; cdr3_aa: CASSLFSTDTQYF; cdr3_nt: TGTGCCAGCAGCCTATTTAGCACAGATACGCAGTATTTT
v_call: TRBV7-9; j_call: TRBJ2-3; d_call: TRBD1; clone_size: once; cdr3_aa: CASSPLWTGVTDTQYF; cdr3_nt: TGTGCCAGCAGCCCCCTTTGGACAGGGGTCACAGATACGCAGTATTTT
v_call: TRBV30; j_call: TRBJ1-5; d_call: TRBD1; clone_size: -; cdr3_aa: CAWSVGTVNQPQHF; cdr3_nt: TGTGCCTGGAGTGTCGGGACAGTCAATCAGCCCCAGCATTTT
v_call: TRBV29-1; j_call: TRBJ1-4; d_call: TRBD1; clone_size: -; cdr3_aa: CSGNRGGYEKLFF; cdr3_nt: TGCAGCGGGAACAGGGGAGGTTATGAAAAACTGTTTTTT
v_call: TRBV6-5; j_call: TRBJ1-1; d_call: TRBD1; clone_size: once; cdr3_aa: CASTQSQGATEAFF; cdr3_nt: TGTGCCAGCACCCAAAGTCAGGGGGCGACTGAAGCTTTCTTT
v_call: TRBV6-5; j_call: TRBJ1-5; d_call: TRBD1; clone_size: -; cdr3_aa: CASTRQGNQPQHF; cdr3_nt: TGTGCCAGCACTAGACAGGGGAACCAGCCCCAGCATTTT
v_call: TRBV6-5; j_call: TRBJ1-1; d_call: -; clone_size: few; cdr3_aa: CASSLGQPGDTEAFF; cdr3_nt: TGTGCCAGCAGCCTCGGACAGCCTGGGGACACTGAAGCTTTCTTT
v_call: TRBV12-3/TRBV12-4; j_call: TRBJ1-1; d_call: -; clone_size: -; cdr3_aa: CASSLGGNTEAFF; cdr3_nt: TGTGCCAGCAGCCTAGGGGGGAACACTGAAGCTTTCTTT
v_call: TRBV9; j_call: TRBJ1-6; d_call: -; clone_size: -; cdr3_aa: CASSAADRLNSPLHF; cdr3_nt: TGTGCCAGCAGCGCTGCGGACAGACTGAATTCACCCCTCCACTTT
v_call: TRBV3-1/TRBV3-2; j_call: TRBJ2-2; d_call: -; clone_size: -; cdr3_aa: CASSQRTGELFF; cdr3_nt: TGTGCCAGCAGCCAGCGCACCGGGGAGCTGTTTTTT
v_call: TRBV11-3; j_call: TRBJ2-1; d_call: -; clone_size: -; cdr3_aa: CASSTLGVNEQFF; cdr3_nt: TGTGCCAGCAGCACTCTCGGGGTTAATGAGCAGTTCTTC
v_call: TRBV7-2; j_call: TRBJ2-7; d_call: TRBD2; clone_size: -; cdr3_aa: CASSLALADEQYF; cdr3_nt: TGTGCCAGCAGCTTGGCACTAGCGGACGAGCAGTACTTC
v_call: TRBV18; j_call: TRBJ2-6; d_call: TRBD1; clone_size: once; cdr3_aa: CASSEGTGGTQSTVLTF; cdr3_nt: TGTGCCAGCTCAGAAGGGACAGGGGGCACCCAATCCACCGTCCTGACTTTC